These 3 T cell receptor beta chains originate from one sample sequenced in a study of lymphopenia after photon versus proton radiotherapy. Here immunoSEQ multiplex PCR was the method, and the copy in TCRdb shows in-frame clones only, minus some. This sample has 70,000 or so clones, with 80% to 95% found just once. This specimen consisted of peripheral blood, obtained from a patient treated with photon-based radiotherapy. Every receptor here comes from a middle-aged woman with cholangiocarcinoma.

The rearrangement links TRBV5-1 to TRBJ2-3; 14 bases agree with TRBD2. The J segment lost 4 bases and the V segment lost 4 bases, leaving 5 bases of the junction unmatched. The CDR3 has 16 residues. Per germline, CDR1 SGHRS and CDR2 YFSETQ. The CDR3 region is CASSPGLAGGADTQYF. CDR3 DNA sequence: TGCGCCAGCAGCCCTGGACTAGCGGGGGGTGCAGATACGCAGTATTTT.

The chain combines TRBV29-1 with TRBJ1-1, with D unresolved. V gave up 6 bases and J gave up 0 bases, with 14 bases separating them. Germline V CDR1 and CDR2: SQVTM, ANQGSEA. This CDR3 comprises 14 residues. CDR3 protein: CSVIIFGMNTEAFF. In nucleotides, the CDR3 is TGCAGCGTGATAATCTTCGGCATGAACACTGAAGCTTTCTTT.

CDR3 sequence (DNA): TGTGCCAGCAGCTTATCCGGGACAGTTTATGGCTACACCTTC. It is translated as CASSLSGTVYGYTF. This chain joins TRBV7-9 and TRBJ1-2, with TRBD1 matching over 7 bases. CDR3 length: 14 amino acids. Germline CDR1 is SEHNR and CDR2 is FQNEAQ (reference sequence). Trimming cost V 2 bases and J 5 bases; bases outside gene matches: 5. Using reference TRBV7-9 and TRBJ1-2 for the parts outside the CDR3, the full variable domain is DTGVSQNPRHKITKRGQNVTFRCDPISEHNRLYWYRQTLGQGPEFLTYFQNEAQLEKSRLLSDRFSAERPKGSFSTLEIQRTEQGDSAMYLCASSLSGTVYGYTFGSGTRLTVV.